Presented here are 25 T cell receptor beta chains from one specimen sequenced in a study of blood T cell repertoires in COVID-19. Profiling relied on immunoSEQ multiplex PCR, and the TCRdb table lists in-frame clones only, not all of them. The table shows approximately 160,000 clones, with more than 85% occurring only once. Specimen: PBMCs or T cells enriched from blood (not recorded which). All receptors derive from a woman in her fifties or sixties who had recovered from COVID-19.

The chain recombines TRBV3-1 (or the pseudogene TRBV3-2) with TRBJ2-1; 12 nucleotides line up with TRBD2. Germline V gene data show CDR1 as LGHDT and CDR2 as YNNKEL (reference sequence). CDR3 length: 17 residues. Losses at the gene ends were 5 bases for V and 4 bases for J; bases not matched to a gene: 9. DNA of the CDR3: TGTGCCAGCAGCAAGGGGACTAGCGGGTTTTCTTACAATGAGCAGTTCTTC. Protein sequence: CASSKGTSGFSYNEQFF.

The genes are TRBV3-1 (or the pseudogene TRBV3-2) and TRBJ1-3; possibly TRBD1 for D (6 bases). Germline-derived CDR1 and CDR2 are LGHDT and YNNKEL (reference sequence). The V end lost 6 bases, the J end lost 4 bases, and 13 bases lay between the germline ends. The CDR3 covers 14 residues. The CDR3 spells CASSGWGLGNTIYF. The CDR3 DNA reads TGTGCCAGCAGTGGTTGGGGGCTAGGAAACACCATATATTTT.

The rearrangement joins TRBV27 to TRBJ1-5; unclear D gene. This CDR3 region has 14 residues. The germline CDR1 and CDR2 sequences are MNHEY and SMNVEV (reference sequence). V shed 8 bases and J shed 4 bases, with 15 bases lying between them. The CDR3 coding sequence is TGTGCCAGCGGCTCCAACAGTCGGAATCAGCCCCAGCATTTT. Residues: CASGSNSRNQPQHF.

J is TRBJ1-2 and V is TRBV19; D is unresolved. The V gene lost 0 bases and the J gene lost 6 bases, with 14 bases spanning the gap. CDR3 length equals 15 residues. CDR1 is LNHDA, CDR2 SQIVND, per germline (reference sequence). DNA for the CDR3: TGTGCCAGTAGTATAGATGCGGGCGAGGTGGATGGCTACACCTTC. It yields the protein CASSIDAGEVDGYTF.

The gene calls are TRBV5-1 and TRBJ1-2; TRBD1 matches 7 bases. Germline CDR1 is SGHRS and CDR2 is YFSETQ. V lost 0 bases and J lost 4; bases outside the gene matches: 3. The length of the CDR3 is 14 residues. Here the CDR3 DNA reads TGCGCCAGCAGCTTGGTGGGACAGAGCTATGGCTACACCTTC. Its protein product is CASSLVGQSYGYTF.

The J gene is TRBJ1-4, the V gene TRBV2, with D maybe TRBD1 (6 bases). Per germline, CDR1 SNHLY and CDR2 FYNNEI. The CDR3 covers 13 residues. The germline V and J ends were trimmed by 5 bases and 8 bases, with 12 bases remaining between them. The CDR3 bases are TGTGCCAGCAGTCGAACCACAGGGGAAAAACTGTTTTTT. It specifies CASSRTTGEKLFF.

CDR3 sequence: CASSLERAGNTIYF. The DNA of the CDR3 is TGTGCCAGCAGCTTGGAGCGAGCTGGAAACACCATATATTTT. The chain couples TRBV5-4 to TRBJ1-3; D gene uncertain. Trimming stripped 0 bases from V and 2 bases from J, with 6 bases between. Germline V gene sequence: CDR1 SGHNT, CDR2 YYREEE (reference sequence). The CDR3 covers 14 residues.

This clone was seen just once. The chain has TRBV12-3 or TRBV12-4 and TRBJ1-2, with D tentatively TRBD1 (6 bases). This CDR3 comprises 13 residues. V was pared by 6 bases and J by 4 bases, with 12 bases between. The CDR3 sequence: CASRETGTYGYTF. The CDR3 DNA reads TGTGCCAGCAGGGAAACAGGGACCTATGGCTACACCTTC.

The chain employs TRBV7-2 and TRBJ1-5; the D is unclear. Trimming stripped 5 bases from V and 9 bases from J, with 14 bases between. The CDR3 consists of 13 residues. Per the germline V gene, CDR1 is SGHTA and CDR2 is FQGNSA. CDR3 residues: CASSPKSGGPQHF. The CDR3 coding sequence is TGTGCCAGCAGCCCGAAATCGGGTGGGCCCCAGCATTTT.

The CDR3 loop is CASSRTSGTLNEQFF. DNA of the CDR3: TGCGCCAGCAGCCGGACTAGCGGTACCCTGAATGAGCAGTTCTTC. The chain recombines TRBV5-1 with TRBJ2-1, with 10 nucleotides matching TRBD2. The CDR3 runs 15 residues. Germline V CDR1 and CDR2: SGHRS, YFSETQ. V shed 4 bases and J 7 bases; nucleotides not matched to a gene: 8.

The CDR3 loop reads CSVAGTSDEQFF. DNA for the CDR3: TGCAGCGTTGCGGGGACTAGCGATGAGCAGTTCTTC. The gene calls are TRBV29-1 and TRBJ2-1; 10 bases map to TRBD2. CDR3 size: 12 residues. Germline V gene sequence: CDR1 SQVTM, CDR2 ANQGSEA. J gave up 8 bases and V 4 bases, and 2 bases lay outside the gene matches.

V usage is TRBV6-4 and J usage is TRBJ2-1, with 13 nucleotides matching TRBD2. V shed 6 bases and J 0 bases; nucleotides not matched to a gene: 5. Germline loops: CDR1 MRHNA, CDR2 SNTAGT. The CDR3 loop spans 17 amino acids. CDR3 nucleotides: TGTGCCAGCAGCCGGACTAGCGGGAGCCGCTCCTACAATGAGCAGTTCTTC. Amino acid sequence: CASSRTSGSRSYNEQFF.

This clone was seen a single time. The chain is built from TRBV29-1 and TRBJ2-3; maybe TRBD2 (6 bases). Germline lookup yields CDR1 SQVTM and CDR2 ANQGSEA. V lost 3 bases, J lost 1 base, and 14 bases lay in between. This CDR3 spans 15 amino acids. The CDR3 DNA reads TGCAGCGTTGAGGTATTGGGGGGAGGCACAGATACGCAGTATTTT. As protein: CSVEVLGGGTDTQYF.

The CDR3 DNA follows: TGTGCCAGCTCACCGGACAGGGGCTTGAGGGAGACCCAGTACTTC. It codes for CASSPDRGLRETQYF. The chain links TRBV18 to TRBJ2-5; 9 bases agree with TRBD1. The ends lost 3 bases at V and 5 bases at J; junction bases unmatched: 7. This CDR3 region has 15 residues. CDR1 and CDR2 (germline): KGHSH, LQKENI.

The chain carries TRBV6-5 and TRBJ1-5; possible D gene TRBD1, 6 bases. The CDR3 length is 13 residues. CDR1 MNHEY and CDR2 SVGAGI come from the germline V gene. V lost 6 bases and J 7 bases, leaving 13 bases between the germline ends. Written as DNA, the CDR3 is TGTGCCAGCAGCCAACAGGGAGGGCAGCCCCAGCATTTT. This codes for CASSQQGGQPQHF.

The rearrangement joins TRBV30 to TRBJ2-2; TRBD1 aligns across 8 bases. The CDR3 covers 15 residues. J gave up 0 bases and V 8 bases, and 8 bases lay outside the gene matches. CDR1 and CDR2 (germline): GTSNPN, SVGIG (reference sequence). The CDR3 here is CAGSPGQANTGELFF. The CDR3 DNA reads TGTGCCGGATCACCGGGACAGGCGAACACCGGGGAGCTGTTTTTT.

The chain uses TRBV27 and TRBJ2-1; 7 bases agree with TRBD2. Germline V CDR1 and CDR2: MNHEY, SMNVEV (reference sequence). The CDR3 has 15 amino acids. The junction had 7 bases not matched to a gene; V was cut back by 3 bases and J by 5 bases. CDR3 bases: TGTGCCAGCAGTTTTCGGGGGGTTGGGCACAATGAGCAGTTCTTC. Translating it yields CASSFRGVGHNEQFF.

The gene calls are TRBV2 and TRBJ1-6; 8 bases line up with TRBD1. Germline CDR1 and CDR2: SNHLY and FYNNEI. V gave up 5 bases and J gave up 7 bases; unmatched junction bases: 4. The CDR3 length is 14 residues. The CDR3 region has the DNA TGTGCCAGCAGTCAACAGGGGGGGAATTCACCCCTCCACTTT. This encodes CASSQQGGNSPLHF. The whole variable domain, filled in from reference TRBV2 and TRBJ1-6, reads EPEVTQTPSHQVTQMGQEVILRCVPISNHLYFYWYRQILGQKVEFLVSFYNNEISEKSEIFDDQFSVERPDGSNFTLKIRSTKLEDSAMYFCASSQQGGNSPLHFGNGTRLTVT.

This clone came up a few times. This sequence joins TRBV18 and TRBJ2-5; TRBD1 agrees at 10 bases. Germline CDR1 KGHSH, CDR2 LQKENI. The CDR3 runs to 16 residues. The V segment lost 6 bases and the J segment 3 bases; nucleotides outside the gene matches: 10. The CDR3 reads CASSPPTGGLEETQYF. The CDR3, as DNA: TGTGCCAGCTCGCCGCCGACAGGGGGCTTGGAAGAGACCCAGTACTTC.

The gene calls are TRBV2 and TRBJ2-7; 10 nucleotides align to TRBD2. The CDR3 runs to 18 residues. Germline V gene lookup returns CDR1 SNHLY and CDR2 FYNNEI. V lost 6 bases and J lost 0; bases outside the gene matches: 14. The CDR3 region has the DNA TGTGCCAGCAGCGACCTCCTAGCGGGGGCTTCCAGCTCCTACGAGCAGTACTTC. It translates to CASSDLLAGASSSYEQYF.

The genes are TRBV30 and TRBJ1-1; TRBD1 might be the D (5 bases). The CDR3 contains 13 residues. Trimming took off 3 bases at V and 1 base at J, with 9 bases between the two ends. CDR1 GTSNPN and CDR2 SVGIG come from the germline V gene (reference sequence). This chain's CDR3 is CAWRGHGNTEAFF. CDR3 DNA sequence: TGTGCCTGGAGAGGACATGGGAACACTGAAGCTTTCTTT.

The J gene is TRBJ1-1, the V gene TRBV3-1 (or the pseudogene TRBV3-2); 9 nucleotides line up with TRBD1. V was clipped by 2 bases and J by 12 bases; unmatched bases: 10. Germline V gene sequence: CDR1 LGHDT, CDR2 YNNKEL (reference sequence). The CDR3 loop spans 14 amino acids. The chain's CDR3 is CASSQLGTGKGTFF. The CDR3, as DNA: TGTGCCAGCAGCCAATTGGGGACAGGGAAGGGAACTTTCTTT.

This clone has a single count. The rearrangement joins TRBV30 to TRBJ1-1; TRBD1 is a possible D gene (6 bases). This CDR3 spans 14 amino acids. Trimming took 0 bases from V and 0 from J, leaving 8 bases between them. Germline V lookup: CDR1 GTSNPN, CDR2 SVGIG (reference sequence). DNA for the CDR3: TGTGCCTGGAGTGTATCAGGGGTGAACACTGAAGCTTTCTTT. Protein product: CAWSVSGVNTEAFF.

The chain links TRBV19 to TRBJ1-1; TRBD1 might be the D (5 bases). Germline assignment: CDR1 LNHDA and CDR2 SQIVND (reference sequence). This CDR3 is 14 amino acids long. The V end was cut by 3 bases, the J end by 6 bases, with 14 bases between. The CDR3 region is CASSIPGMMAEAFF. The CDR3 bases are TGTGCCAGTAGTATCCCAGGGATGATGGCTGAAGCTTTCTTT. The variable domain in full, with the rest retrieved from reference TRBV19 and TRBJ1-1, is DGGITQSPKYLFRKEGQNVTLSCEQNLNHDAMYWYRQDPGQGLRLIYYSQIVNDFQKGDIAEGYSVSREKKESFPLTVTSAQKNPTAFYLCASSIPGMMAEAFFGQGTRLTVV.

CDR3 nucleotide sequence: TGTGCCAGCAGTTTAAACGCCGGGACACCTTACGAGCAGTACTTC. This gives the protein CASSLNAGTPYEQYF. This chain connects TRBV27 to TRBJ2-7, with a possible D match to TRBD1 (6 bases). The V and J ends lost 2 bases and 4 bases respectively, with 15 bases between them. The CDR3 sequence is 15 residues long. Germline CDR1 is MNHEY and CDR2 is SMNVEV (reference sequence).